This T cell receptor (beta chain) derives from a study of blood T cell repertoires in COVID-19. Study details: Both acute and convalescent COVID-19 samples were obtained from the United States, Italy and Spain. T cells, B-cell-depleted T cells, or PBMCs provided the cDNA or gDNA that served as material.

Per the authors' pipeline: From reference gene primer amplification, estimates of nucleated cell counts were derived. The data were produced by immunoSEQ multiplex PCR, yet TCRdb's version contains in-frame clones alone and is incomplete. V and J calls plus clone size are reproduced from that table; the DNA served to infer D and trimming. The sample yields 50,000 to 75,000 clones, about 80% seen once. The CDR3 runs to 15 residues. Trimming shortened V by 5 bases and J by 1 base, and 14 bases separated the two germline ends. CDR1 SEHNR and CDR2 FQNEAQ come from the germline V gene (reference sequence). In this sample, this clone turned up once.

The TCR sequence derives from a man aged 80 or over with active or convalescent COVID-19. Sequencing used peripheral blood. This chain links TRBV7-9 with TRBJ1-1; possible D gene TRBD1, 6 bases. The CDR3 coding sequence is TGTGCCAGCAGCCCGGGGGGCAGTGAGAACACTGAAGCTTTCTTT. Translating gives CASSPGGSENTEAFF.